This TCR beta chain was recorded in a study of control samples from healthy donors and cancer patients. The method was immunoSEQ multiplex PCR; TCRdb's version includes in-frame clones alone and lacks a portion of them. The data contain some 80,000 clones, 92% of them seen just once; the ten biggest clones take up 5% to 6%. The germline CDR1 and CDR2 sequences are LNHDA and SQIVND (reference sequence). The ends were cut back, 1 base at V and 0 bases at J, with 9 bases in the middle. The CDR3 has 15 amino acids. This clone came up many times. Sequencing used blood. This chain connects TRBV19 to TRBJ1-1; D is uncertain. This receptor was taken from a woman in her sixties in good health. In nucleotides, the CDR3 is TGTGCCAGTAGTATAGGAACAACTATGAACACTGAAGCTTTCTTT. Its translation: CASSIGTTMNTEAFF.